One sample yielded the 3 T cell receptor beta chains listed below, sequenced in a study of post-analysis software for immune sequencing data. Study results and caveats: TRBV segments more frequent in patients than in controls numbered five and included TRBV5-6, TRBV5-1 and TRBV20-1.

Their antigens are not known. Unique molecular identifiers tagged the TCR beta cDNA libraries. In TCRdb, the PCR reads were re-called with MiXCR into one record per CDR3 protein. The table records more than 350,000 distinct CDR3 sequences, more than 30% of them present only once. Sequencing input: blood. The source is a girl aged 2-10 years with multiple sclerosis.

The chain carries TRBV29-1 and TRBJ2-1; 7 bases are shared with TRBD2. The CDR3 loop spans 17 amino acids. V trimming: 7 bases; J trimming: 0 bases; junction bases outside the gene matches: 15. Germline lookup yields CDR1 SQVTM and CDR2 ANQGSEA. The CDR3 here is CSALGLAAASSYNEQFF. CDR3 nucleotide sequence: TGCAGCGCTCTGGGGCTAGCGGCTGCTAGCTCCTACAATGAGCAGTTCTTC.

This rearrangement joins TRBV29-1 to TRBJ2-1, with D uncertain. TRBJ2-7 matches the DNA end more closely, so the J call is doubtful. The CDR3 spans 14 residues. Per germline, CDR1 SQVTM and CDR2 ANQGSEA. The CDR3 region is CSASDPSPSLEQYF. The CDR3 DNA follows: TGCAGCGCTTCCGACCCCAGCCCCTCCCTCGAGCAGTACTTC.

The chain joins TRBV5-6 to TRBJ2-7; TRBD1 agrees at 12 bases. The CDR3 runs to 18 residues. Germline V gene data show CDR1 as SGHDT and CDR2 as YYEEEE. With 4 bases clipped from V and 0 bases from J, the junction kept 11 bases outside the gene matches. Here the CDR3 DNA reads TGTGCCAGCAGCCCACACGGGACAGGGGGCTTTAGCTCCTACGAGCAGTACTTC. This encodes CASSPHGTGGFSSYEQYF.